Presented here are 12 T cell receptor beta chains from one specimen sequenced in a study of post-analysis software for immune sequencing data. Study-level points and caveats: Roughly 5 TRBV segments (TRBV5-6, TRBV5-1 and TRBV20-1 among them) occurred more frequently in patients than in controls.

Unique molecular identifiers tagged the TCR beta cDNA libraries. One entry per CDR3 protein, called by TCRdb with MiXCR from the PCR reads. Of around 710,000 distinct CDR3 sequences in the sample, about half were seen once. The antigens of these receptors remain unknown. The sequencing input was blood. The receptor source for this set is a girl aged 10 to 17 with multiple sclerosis.

The chain links TRBV10-3 to TRBJ1-5; 8 bases are shared with TRBD1. V dropped 5 bases and J dropped 2; count of bases not matched to a gene: 5. The CDR3 is 15 amino acids. Germline lookup yields CDR1 ENHRY and CDR2 SYGVKD. This CDR3 reads CAISPGTGGNQPQHF. The CDR3 nucleotides are TGTGCCATCAGTCCCGGGACAGGTGGCAATCAGCCCCAGCATTTT.

The V and J genes are TRBV18 and TRBJ2-5; D gene unclear. The V gene lost 6 bases and the J gene lost 6 bases, with 8 bases spanning the gap. Per the germline V gene, CDR1 is KGHSH and CDR2 is LQKENI. The CDR3 extends over 11 amino acids. CDR3: CASSVGKTQYF. In DNA form, the CDR3 reads TGTGCCAGCTCTGTAGGGAAGACCCAGTACTTC.

This clonotype came up a few times. V is TRBV20-1 and J is TRBJ1-2; 10 bases align to TRBD1. V trimming: 0 bases; J trimming: 10 bases; junction bases outside the gene matches: 11. Germline V gives CDR1 DFQATT, CDR2 SNEGSKA (reference sequence). This CDR3 contains 15 residues. The CDR3 DNA sequence: TGCAGTGCTAGAGATCTCGGGGACAGGGGATCTGTCTACACCTTC. As protein: CSARDLGDRGSVYTF.

The chain uses TRBV9 and TRBJ2-7; TRBD1 might be the D (6 bases). Per the germline V gene, CDR1 is SGDLS and CDR2 is YYNGEE. With 3 bases removed from V and 5 bases from J, the gap between germline ends came to 9 bases. The CDR3 consists of 12 residues. CDR3 nucleotides: TGTGCCAGCAGCGGAGACAGGAACGAGCAGTACTTC. Protein product: CASSGDRNEQYF. Based on the CDR3 plus reference TRBV9 and TRBJ2-7, the full variable domain is DSGVTQTPKHLITATGQRVTLRCSPRSGDLSVYWYQQSLDQGLQFLIQYYNGEERAKGNILERFSAQQFPDLHSELNLSSLELGDSALYFCASSGDRNEQYFGPGTRLTVT.

The CDR3 sequence: CASSEALPQTGPQHF. DNA of the CDR3: TGTGCCAGCAGTGAAGCGCTCCCACAGACAGGGCCTCAGCATTTT. The gene calls are TRBV2 and TRBJ1-5; 7 nucleotides agree with TRBD1. The ends lost 0 bases at V and 13 bases at J; junction bases unmatched: 12. CDR1 is SNHLY and CDR2 is FYNNEI in the germline V gene. This CDR3 comprises 15 residues. Based on the CDR3 plus reference TRBV2 and TRBJ1-5, the full variable domain is EPEVTQTPSHQVTQMGQEVILRCVPISNHLYFYWYRQILGQKVEFLVSFYNNEISEKSEIFDDQFSVERPDGSNFTLKIRSTKLEDSAMYFCASSEALPQTGPQHFGDGTRLSIL.

This clonotype appeared a few times. The rearrangement uses TRBV6-2 or TRBV6-3 and TRBJ2-1; 10 nucleotides align to TRBD2. With 6 bases clipped from V and 5 bases from J, the junction kept 16 bases outside the gene matches. The CDR3 is made up of 18 amino acids. Germline CDR1 MNHEY, CDR2 SVGEGT. The CDR3 DNA is TGTGCCAGCAGGGGCGTAGCTCCGGGACTAGCGCCTCACAATGAGCAGTTCTTC. Residues: CASRGVAPGLAPHNEQFF.

V usage is TRBV6-1 and J usage is TRBJ2-3; possibly TRBD2 for D (6 bases). V was trimmed by 7 bases and J by 6 bases, leaving 26 bases between them. Germline values: CDR1 MNHNS, CDR2 SASEGT. CDR3 length equals 17 residues. Here the CDR3 reads CASTLRSLSGRADTQYF. Written as DNA, the CDR3 is TGTGCCAGCACCCTTAGGTCCCTTAGCGGAAGGGCGGATACGCAGTATTTT.

This clonotype has a handful of counts. This chain connects TRBV7-2 to TRBJ2-1; D is unresolved. The germline V gene has CDR1 SGHTA and CDR2 FQGNSA. The CDR3 consists of 14 residues. V lost 0 bases and J lost 10, with 13 bases in between. CDR3 sequence (DNA): TGTGCCAGCAGCTTAGCTTCGACTGGTTGGGAGCAGTTCTTC. Amino acid sequence: CASSLASTGWEQFF.

This chain uses TRBV29-1 with TRBJ2-1; 9 bases fit TRBD2. The V segment lost 1 base and the J segment 9 bases; nucleotides outside the gene matches: 4. CDR3 size: 13 residues. Germline V CDR1 and CDR2: SQVTM, ANQGSEA. CDR3 DNA sequence: TGCAGCGTTGAAGGCTTAGCGGGAGTTGAGCAGTTCTTC. As protein: CSVEGLAGVEQFF.

The rearrangement joins TRBV28 to TRBJ2-3; possibly TRBD1 for D (5 bases). The CDR3 spans 12 residues. The germline gives CDR1 MDHEN, CDR2 SYDVKM. V was clipped by 7 bases and J by 6 bases, with 11 bases between them. In DNA form, the CDR3 reads TGTGCCAGCAATATATACAGGGATACGCAGTATTTT. This codes for CASNIYRDTQYF. The variable domain in full, completed from reference TRBV28 and TRBJ2-3, reads DVKVTQSSRYLVKRTGEKVFLECVQDMDHENMFWYRQDPGLGLRLIYFSYDVKMKEKGDIPEGYSVSREKKERFSLILESASTNQTSMYLCASNIYRDTQYFGPGTRLTVL.

This chain connects TRBV12-5 to TRBJ2-2; tentative D call: TRBD1 (6 bases). The CDR3 spans 13 residues. Trimming took off 5 bases at V and 6 bases at J, with 10 bases between the two ends. Germline V gene data show CDR1 as LGHNT and CDR2 as FRNRAP. The CDR3 coding sequence is TGTGCTAGTGGTCCCAGGGGTGCCGGGGAGCTGTTTTTT. This codes for CASGPRGAGELFF.

The chain uses TRBV7-9 and TRBJ1-2, with 7 bases matching TRBD1. The V segment lost 1 base and the J segment 6 bases; nucleotides outside the gene matches: 5. The CDR3 runs to 14 residues. Germline CDR1 reads SEHNR; CDR2 reads FQNEAQ (reference sequence). As DNA, the CDR3 is TGTGCCAGCAGCTTAGGCGGACAGGTCGATGGCTACACCTTC. As protein: CASSLGGQVDGYTF.